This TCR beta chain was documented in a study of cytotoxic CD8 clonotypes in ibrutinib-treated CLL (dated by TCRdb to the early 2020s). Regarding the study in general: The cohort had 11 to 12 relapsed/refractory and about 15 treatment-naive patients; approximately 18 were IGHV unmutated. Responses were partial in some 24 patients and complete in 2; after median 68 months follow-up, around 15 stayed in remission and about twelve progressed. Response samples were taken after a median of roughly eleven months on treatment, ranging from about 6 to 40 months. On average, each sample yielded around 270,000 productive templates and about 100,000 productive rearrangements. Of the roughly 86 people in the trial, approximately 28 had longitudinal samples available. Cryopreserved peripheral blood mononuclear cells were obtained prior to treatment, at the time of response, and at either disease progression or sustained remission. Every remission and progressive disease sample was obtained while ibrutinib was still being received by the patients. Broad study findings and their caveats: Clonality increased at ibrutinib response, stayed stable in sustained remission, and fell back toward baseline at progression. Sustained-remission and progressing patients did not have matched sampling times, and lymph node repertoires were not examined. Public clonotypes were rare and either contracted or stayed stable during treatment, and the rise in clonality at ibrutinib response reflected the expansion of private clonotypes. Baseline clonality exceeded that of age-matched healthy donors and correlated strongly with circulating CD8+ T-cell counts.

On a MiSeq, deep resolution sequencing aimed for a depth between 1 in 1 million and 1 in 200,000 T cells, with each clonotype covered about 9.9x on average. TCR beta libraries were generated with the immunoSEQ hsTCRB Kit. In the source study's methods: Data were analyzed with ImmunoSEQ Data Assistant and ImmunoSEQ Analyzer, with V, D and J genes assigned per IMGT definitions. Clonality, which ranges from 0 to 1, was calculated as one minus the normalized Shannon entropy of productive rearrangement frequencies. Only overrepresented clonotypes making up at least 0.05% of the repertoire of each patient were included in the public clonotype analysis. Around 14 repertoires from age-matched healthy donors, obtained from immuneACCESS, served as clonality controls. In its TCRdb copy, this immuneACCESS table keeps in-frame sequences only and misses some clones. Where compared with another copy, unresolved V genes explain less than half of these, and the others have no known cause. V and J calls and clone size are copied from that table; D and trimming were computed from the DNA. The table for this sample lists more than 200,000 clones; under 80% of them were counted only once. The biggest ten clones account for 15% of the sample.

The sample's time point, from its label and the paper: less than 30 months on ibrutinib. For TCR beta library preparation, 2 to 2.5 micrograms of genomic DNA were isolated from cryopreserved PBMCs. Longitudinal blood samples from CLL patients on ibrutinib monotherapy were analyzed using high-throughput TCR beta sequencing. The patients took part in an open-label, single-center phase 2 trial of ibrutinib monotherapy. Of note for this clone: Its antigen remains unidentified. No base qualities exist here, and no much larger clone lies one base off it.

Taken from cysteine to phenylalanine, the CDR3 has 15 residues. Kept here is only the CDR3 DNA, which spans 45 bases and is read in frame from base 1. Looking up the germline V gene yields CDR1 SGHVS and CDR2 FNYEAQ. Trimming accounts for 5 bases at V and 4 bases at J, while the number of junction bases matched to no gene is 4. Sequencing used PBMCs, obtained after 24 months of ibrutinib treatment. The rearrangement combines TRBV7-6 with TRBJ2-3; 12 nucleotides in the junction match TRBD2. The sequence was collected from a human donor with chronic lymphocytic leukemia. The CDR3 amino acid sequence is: CASSRLAGVADTQYF. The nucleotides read TGTGCCAGCAGCCGACTAGCGGGAGTTGCAGATACGCAGTATTTT.